The source of this T cell receptor beta chain is a study of T-cell reconstitution after alpha-beta-depleted transplantation in children. Whole-study findings and limits: T-cell counts and diversity at one year post-transplant came mainly from newly produced T cells.

As it was prepared, the TCRbeta library received unique molecular identifiers. MiXCR, applied by TCRdb to the PCR reads, yields one record per CDR3 protein. The repertoire holds about 110,000 distinct CDR3 sequences, with about a tenth as singletons. In this sample, this clonotype turned up many times. Its antigen is undetermined. The sequences come from PBMCs, collected before TCRalphabeta/CD19-depleted stem cell transplant. The TCR was taken from a boy aged 2 to 9 with acute lymphoblastic leukemia, due to receive a stem cell transplant.

In DNA form, the CDR3 reads TGCAGTGCTAGCCCAGCGGGAGAGGCCGGGGAGCTGTTTTTT. It codes for CSASPAGEAGELFF. The chain links TRBV20-1 to TRBJ2-2, with 8 bases identical to TRBD2. Looked up from germline, CDR1 is DFQATT and CDR2 is SNEGSKA (reference sequence). Trimming cost V 3 bases and J 6 bases; bases outside gene matches: 6. The CDR3 is 14 residues long.